The 22 T cell receptor beta chains below were found in one sample sequenced in a study of CD8 T cells in ankylosing spondylitis. MiXCR, applied by TCRdb to the 5' RACE reads, yields one record per CDR3 protein. Altogether approximately 140,000 distinct CDR3 sequences are present, roughly 44% being singletons, with the ten largest covering about 15%. The sample comprised synovial fluid, either unsorted or a sorted T cell fraction (not recorded which). The receptors stem from a male donor with ankylosing spondylitis.

This clonotype has a handful of counts. The chain links TRBV7-9 to TRBJ1-1, with D unclear. The CDR3 sequence is 13 residues long. Trimming left V 5 bases short and J 0 bases short, with 7 bases between. Germline-derived CDR1 and CDR2 are SEHNR and FQNEAQ (reference sequence). CDR3 sequence reads: CASSGLMNTEAFF. CDR3 nucleotides: TGTGCCAGCAGCGGCTTAATGAACACTGAAGCTTTCTTT.

The chain links TRBV7-9 to TRBJ2-5; possibly TRBD1 or TRBD2 for D (5 bases each). The CDR3 loop spans 15 amino acids. With 5 bases removed from V and 2 bases from J, the gap between germline ends came to 15 bases. Germline V gene sequence: CDR1 SEHNR, CDR2 FQNEAQ (reference sequence). CDR3 sequence: CASSPTVGAQETQYF. The CDR3 DNA reads as TGTGCCAGCAGCCCTACCGTCGGGGCACAAGAGACCCAGTACTTC.

This clonotype was recorded a few times. CDR3 coding DNA: TGTGCCAGCAGCCCCCAGCCCGGCGAGCAGTACTTC. Translating it yields CASSPQPGEQYF. This chain uses TRBV7-9 with TRBJ2-7; no reliable D call. Trimming removed 5 bases from V and 6 bases from J, with 11 bases in between. There are 12 residues in the CDR3. The germline CDR1 and CDR2 sequences are SEHNR and FQNEAQ (reference sequence).

The chain links TRBV30 to TRBJ1-1, with TRBD1 as a possible D gene (5 bases). The ends were cut back, 3 bases at V and 6 bases at J, with 8 bases in the middle. The CDR3 runs to 11 residues. Germline values: CDR1 GTSNPN, CDR2 SVGIG (reference sequence). The CDR3 sequence: CAWSRAAEAFF. CDR3 DNA: TGTGCCTGGAGCAGGGCCGCTGAAGCTTTCTTT.

V and J are TRBV5-1 and TRBJ2-1; D is perhaps TRBD2 (5 bases). The CDR3 contains 15 residues. Trimming took 4 bases from V and 7 from J, leaving 18 bases between them. The germline gives CDR1 SGHRS, CDR2 YFSETQ. The CDR3, as DNA: TGCGCCAGCAGCCCCCCTATGTGGGAGTTGAATGAGCAGTTCTTC. As protein: CASSPPMWELNEQFF.

The genes are TRBV11-2 and TRBJ2-7; D might be TRBD2 (7 bases). CDR3 length: 14 amino acids. The V end was cut by 5 bases, the J end by 4 bases, with 15 bases between. Germline assignment: CDR1 SGHAT and CDR2 FQNNGV. The CDR3: CASSIYGGPYEQYF. As DNA, the CDR3 is TGTGCCAGCAGCATCTACGGGGGGCCTTACGAGCAGTACTTC.

The chain recombines TRBV6-1 with TRBJ2-5, with D possibly TRBD2 on 7 matching bases. This CDR3 is 14 amino acids long. V shed 6 bases and J shed 5 bases, with 16 bases lying between them. Per the germline V gene, CDR1 is MNHNS and CDR2 is SASEGT. The CDR3 loop is CASSVGRGGETQYF. The CDR3 nucleotides are TGTGCCAGCAGCGTTGGCAGGGGAGGGGAGACCCAGTACTTC.

The chain links TRBV2 to TRBJ2-4; TRBD2 matches 12 bases. Germline V CDR1 and CDR2: SNHLY, FYNNEI. CDR3 length: 15 residues. V lost 6 bases, J lost 8 bases, and 8 bases stayed unmatched. The CDR3 sequence is CASRDLAGGIDIQYF. In DNA, the CDR3 is TGTGCCAGCAGAGATCTAGCGGGGGGGATAGACATTCAGTACTTC.

The chain employs TRBV9 and TRBJ2-1; the D gene is possibly TRBD2 (5 bases). Germline V gives CDR1 SGDLS, CDR2 YYNGEE. This CDR3 comprises 15 residues. V was shortened by 0 bases and J by 4 bases, with 11 bases between the two germline ends. The CDR3: CASSVEGVGYNEQFF. CDR3 nucleotide sequence: TGTGCCAGCAGCGTAGAGGGAGTAGGGTACAATGAGCAGTTCTTC. The full variable domain, with the rest looked up from reference TRBV9 and TRBJ2-1, is DSGVTQTPKHLITATGQRVTLRCSPRSGDLSVYWYQQSLDQGLQFLIQYYNGEERAKGNILERFSAQQFPDLHSELNLSSLELGDSALYFCASSVEGVGYNEQFFGPGTRLTVL.

The chain couples TRBV28 to TRBJ1-1; perhaps TRBD1 as D (5 bases). There are 16 residues in the CDR3. The V end lost 5 bases, the J end lost 1 base, and 17 bases lay between the germline ends. CDR1 and CDR2 (germline): MDHEN, SYDVKM. Here the CDR3 DNA reads TGTGCCAGCAGTCCCCTCTTCAGTGGACAGAACACTGAAGCTTTCTTT. Protein: CASSPLFSGQNTEAFF.

The CDR3, as DNA: TGTGCCAGCTCACCACTGGGGGGAGTAGTTTACGAGCAGTACTTC. Translated, it gives CASSPLGGVVYEQYF. The V gene is TRBV18, the J gene TRBJ2-7; possibly TRBD2 for D (6 bases). V lost 1 base and J 4 bases, leaving 14 bases between the germline ends. Per the germline V gene, CDR1 is KGHSH and CDR2 is LQKENI. This CDR3 is 15 amino acids long.

This chain connects TRBV20-1 to TRBJ1-2; D not resolved. The V gene's germline CDR1 is DFQATT and CDR2 SNEGSKA (reference sequence). The CDR3 is 14 residues long. Trimming removed 2 bases at V and 4 bases at J, with 14 bases between. Here the CDR3 reads CSARTAATTYGYTF. The CDR3, as DNA: TGCAGTGCTAGAACAGCAGCTACTACCTATGGCTACACCTTC.

This clonotype was counted between two and nine times. The V and J genes are TRBV4-1 and TRBJ1-2; D may be TRBD1 (6 bases). Germline assignment: CDR1 MGHRA and CDR2 YSYEKL. V was shortened by 4 bases and J by 2 bases, with 23 bases between the two germline ends. The CDR3 has 18 residues. Here the CDR3 reads CASSLPRGHLPSNYGYTF. The DNA of the CDR3 is TGCGCCAGCAGCCTACCGAGGGGACATCTTCCCTCCAACTATGGCTACACCTTC.

This clonotype has only a few counts. For the CDR3, the DNA is TGTGCCAGCCAATACTCCTATAATTCACCCCTCCACTTT. It translates to CASQYSYNSPLHF. The chain links TRBV7-9 to TRBJ1-6; D is uncertain. The CDR3 is 13 residues long. Germline values: CDR1 SEHNR, CDR2 FQNEAQ (reference sequence). V was pared by 8 bases and J by 0 bases, with 5 bases between.

The V and J genes are TRBV4-3 and TRBJ2-3, with 13 bases aligning to TRBD2. With 1 base clipped from V and 4 bases from J, the junction kept 5 bases outside the gene matches. The germline gives CDR1 LGHNA, CDR2 YSLEER. The CDR3 extends over 17 amino acids. The CDR3 sequence: CASSQGSTSGRSDTQYF. In DNA form, the CDR3 reads TGCGCCAGCAGCCAAGGGTCGACTAGCGGGAGGTCAGATACGCAGTATTTT.

This chain connects TRBV12-3 or TRBV12-4 to TRBJ1-5; unclear D gene. V was cut by 3 bases and J by 0 bases, with 6 bases left in between. The CDR3 is 14 amino acids. Written as DNA, the CDR3 is TGTGCCAGCAGTTTTCCTAATAGCAATCAGCCCCAGCATTTT. This encodes CASSFPNSNQPQHF.

The V gene is TRBV4-2, the J gene TRBJ2-1; 13 positions agree with TRBD2. The V gene end was trimmed by 5 bases and the J gene end by 9 bases; junction bases not matched to a gene: 13. The CDR3 runs 17 residues. The germline V gene has CDR1 LGHNA and CDR2 YNFKEQ. CDR3 bases: TGTGCCAGCAGCTCAGGAGAAAGGACTAGCGGGAGTTTTGAGCAGTTCTTC. Translation: CASSSGERTSGSFEQFF.

The chain has TRBV12-3 or TRBV12-4 and TRBJ1-6; no clear D. V was cut by 4 bases and J by 9 bases, with 25 bases left in between. The CDR3 is 18 amino acids. The CDR3 loop is CASSSYLGPHLRTSPLHF. The CDR3 bases are TGTGCCAGCAGTTCCTACCTCGGGCCTCACTTAAGAACTTCACCCCTCCACTTT.

CDR3 DNA sequence: TGTGCCATCCAACCTCACACGAGTCCTGTGTCTGGGGCCAACGTCCTGACTTTC. This encodes CAIQPHTSPVSGANVLTF. The chain combines TRBV10-3 with TRBJ2-6; D not resolved. Germline values: CDR1 ENHRY, CDR2 SYGVKD. V was pared by 8 bases and J by 1 base, with 21 bases between. The length of the CDR3 is 18 residues.

The chain couples TRBV5-1 to TRBJ1-3, with D possibly being TRBD1 (6 bases). Germline CDR1 and CDR2: SGHRS and YFSETQ. V lost 1 base, J lost 7 bases, and 15 bases lay in between. The CDR3 extends over 15 amino acids. In nucleotides, the CDR3 is TGCGCCAGCAGCTTGAAAGGGGGGTCCTGGAACACCATATATTTT. This gives the protein CASSLKGGSWNTIYF.

The chain links TRBV12-3 or TRBV12-4 to TRBJ1-2; D is ambiguous. The V end lost 3 bases, the J end lost 5 bases, and 10 bases lay between the germline ends. CDR3 size: 13 residues. The CDR3 protein is CASSFGSLYGYTF. DNA for the CDR3: TGTGCCAGCAGTTTCGGCAGTTTATATGGCTACACCTTC.

The chain joins TRBV6-5 to TRBJ1-6, with D hard to call. The CDR3 runs to 15 residues. Deletions cut 2 bases from V and 7 bases from J, with 12 bases between. Per the germline V gene, CDR1 is MNHEY and CDR2 is SVGAGI. Written as DNA, the CDR3 is TGTGCCAGCAGTTACGGTCGCCCCATGAATTCACCCCTCCACTTT. Protein product: CASSYGRPMNSPLHF.